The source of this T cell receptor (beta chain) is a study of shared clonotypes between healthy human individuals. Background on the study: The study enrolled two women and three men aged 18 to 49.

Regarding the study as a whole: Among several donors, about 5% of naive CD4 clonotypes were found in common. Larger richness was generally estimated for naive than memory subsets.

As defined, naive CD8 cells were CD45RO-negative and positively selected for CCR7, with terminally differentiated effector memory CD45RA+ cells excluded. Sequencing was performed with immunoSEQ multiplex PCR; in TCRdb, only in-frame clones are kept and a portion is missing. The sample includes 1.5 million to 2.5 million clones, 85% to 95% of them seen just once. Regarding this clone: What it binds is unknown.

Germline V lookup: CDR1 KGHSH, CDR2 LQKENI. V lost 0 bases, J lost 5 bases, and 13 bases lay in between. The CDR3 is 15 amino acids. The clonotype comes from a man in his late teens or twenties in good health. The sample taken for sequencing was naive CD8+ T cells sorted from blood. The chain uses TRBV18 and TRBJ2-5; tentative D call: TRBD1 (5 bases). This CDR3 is CASSPPDTSKETQYF. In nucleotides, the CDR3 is TGTGCCAGCTCACCACCGGACACCTCGAAGGAGACCCAGTACTTC.